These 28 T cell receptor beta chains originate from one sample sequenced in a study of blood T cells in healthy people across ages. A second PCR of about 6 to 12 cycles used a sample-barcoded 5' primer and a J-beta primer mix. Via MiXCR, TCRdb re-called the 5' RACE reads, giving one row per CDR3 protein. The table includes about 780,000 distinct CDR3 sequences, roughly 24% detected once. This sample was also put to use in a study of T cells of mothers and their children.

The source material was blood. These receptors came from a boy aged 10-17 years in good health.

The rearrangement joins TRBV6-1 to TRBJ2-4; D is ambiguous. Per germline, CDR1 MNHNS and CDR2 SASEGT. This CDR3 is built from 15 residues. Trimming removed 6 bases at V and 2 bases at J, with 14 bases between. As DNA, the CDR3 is TGTGCCAGCAGAGGACCGGGTGGCCCCAAAAACATTCAGTACTTC. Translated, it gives CASRGPGGPKNIQYF.

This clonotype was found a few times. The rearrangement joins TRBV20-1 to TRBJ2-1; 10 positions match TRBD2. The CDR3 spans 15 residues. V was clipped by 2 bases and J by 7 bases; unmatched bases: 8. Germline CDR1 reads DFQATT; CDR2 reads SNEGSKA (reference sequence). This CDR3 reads CSARPTGLASNEQFF. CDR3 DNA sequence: TGCAGTGCTAGACCTACGGGACTAGCGAGTAATGAGCAGTTCTTC.

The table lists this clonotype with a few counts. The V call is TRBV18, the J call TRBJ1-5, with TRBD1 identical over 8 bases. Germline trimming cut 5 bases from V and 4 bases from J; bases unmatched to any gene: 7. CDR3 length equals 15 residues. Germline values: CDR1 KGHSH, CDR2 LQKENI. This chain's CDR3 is CASSSTGAGNQPQHF. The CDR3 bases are TGTGCCAGCTCATCGACAGGGGCTGGGAATCAGCCCCAGCATTTT.

CDR3 bases: TGCAGTGCTAGGGAGACAGGGGGGACTAATGAAAAACTGTTTTTT. It is translated as CSARETGGTNEKLFF. The rearrangement uses TRBV20-1 and TRBJ1-4, with TRBD1 matching over 9 bases. V gave up 3 bases and J gave up 2 bases; unmatched junction bases: 4. CDR3 length equals 15 residues. Per germline, CDR1 DFQATT and CDR2 SNEGSKA (reference sequence).

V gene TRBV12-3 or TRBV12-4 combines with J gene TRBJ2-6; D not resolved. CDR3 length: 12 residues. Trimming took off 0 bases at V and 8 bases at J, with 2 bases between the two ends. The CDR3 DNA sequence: TGTGCCAGCAGTTTAGCCCCCAACGTCCTGACTTTC. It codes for CASSLAPNVLTF.

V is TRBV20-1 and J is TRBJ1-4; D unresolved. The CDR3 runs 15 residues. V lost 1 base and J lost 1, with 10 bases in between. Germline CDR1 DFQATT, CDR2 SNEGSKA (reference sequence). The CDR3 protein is CSARVPDGTNEKLFF. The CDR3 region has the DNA TGCAGTGCTAGAGTCCCGGACGGAACTAATGAAAAACTGTTTTTT.

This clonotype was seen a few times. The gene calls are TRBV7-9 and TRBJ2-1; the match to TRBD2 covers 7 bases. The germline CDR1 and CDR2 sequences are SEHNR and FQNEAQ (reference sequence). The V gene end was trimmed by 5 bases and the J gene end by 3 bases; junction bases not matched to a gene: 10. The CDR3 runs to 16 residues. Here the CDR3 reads CASSTGLAVLYNEQFF. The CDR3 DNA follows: TGTGCCAGCAGCACAGGCCTAGCGGTACTCTACAATGAGCAGTTCTTC.

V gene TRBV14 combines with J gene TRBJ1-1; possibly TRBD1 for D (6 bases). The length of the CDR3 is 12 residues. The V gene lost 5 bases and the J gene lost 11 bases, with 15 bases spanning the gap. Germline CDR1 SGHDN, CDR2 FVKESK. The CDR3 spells CASSDRDTVAFF. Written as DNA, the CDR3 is TGTGCCAGCAGCGACCGGGACACGGTGGCTTTCTTT.

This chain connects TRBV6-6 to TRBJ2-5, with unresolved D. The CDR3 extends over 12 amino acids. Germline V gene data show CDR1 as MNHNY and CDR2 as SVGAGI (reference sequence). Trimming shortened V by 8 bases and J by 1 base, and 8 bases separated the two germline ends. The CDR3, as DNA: TGTGCCAGCCGTCGGCCCCAAGAGACCCAGTACTTC. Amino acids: CASRRPQETQYF.

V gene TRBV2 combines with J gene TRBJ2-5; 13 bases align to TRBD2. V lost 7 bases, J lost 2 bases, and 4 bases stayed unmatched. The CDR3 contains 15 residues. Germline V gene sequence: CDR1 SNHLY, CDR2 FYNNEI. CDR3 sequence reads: CASNGLAGAQETQYF. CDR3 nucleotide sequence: TGTGCCAGCAATGGACTAGCGGGAGCTCAAGAGACCCAGTACTTC.

The CDR3 loop reads CASSAGGRFYNEQFF. Written as DNA, the CDR3 is TGTGCCAGCAGTGCGGGCGGACGATTTTACAATGAGCAGTTCTTC. The V call is TRBV6-1, the J call TRBJ2-1; no clear D. Germline V gene data show CDR1 as MNHNS and CDR2 as SASEGT. The ends were cut back, 4 bases at V and 4 bases at J, with 14 bases in the middle. The CDR3 runs 15 residues.

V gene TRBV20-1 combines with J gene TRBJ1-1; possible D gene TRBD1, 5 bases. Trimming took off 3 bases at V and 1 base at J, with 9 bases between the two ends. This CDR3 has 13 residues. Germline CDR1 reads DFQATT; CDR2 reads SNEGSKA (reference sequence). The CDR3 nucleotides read TGCAGTGCTAGGGGTAGGGGGAACACTGAAGCTTTCTTT. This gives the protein CSARGRGNTEAFF.

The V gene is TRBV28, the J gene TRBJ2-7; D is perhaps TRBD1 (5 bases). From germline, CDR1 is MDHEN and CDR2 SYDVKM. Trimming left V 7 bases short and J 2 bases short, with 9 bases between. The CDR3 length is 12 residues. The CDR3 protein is CASTDSPYEQYF. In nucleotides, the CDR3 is TGTGCCAGCACCGACAGCCCCTACGAGCAGTACTTC.

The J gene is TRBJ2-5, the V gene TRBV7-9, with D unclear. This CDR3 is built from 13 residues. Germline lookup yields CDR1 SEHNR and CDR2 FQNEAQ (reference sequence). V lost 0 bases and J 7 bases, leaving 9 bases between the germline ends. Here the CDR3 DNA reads TGTGCCAGCAGCTTAGCGGTGTCTGGGACCCAGTACTTC. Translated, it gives CASSLAVSGTQYF.

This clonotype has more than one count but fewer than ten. CDR3 in DNA: TGTGCCAGCAGTTTCCTCCGGGACACTCAAGAGACCCAGTACTTC. Protein sequence: CASSFLRDTQETQYF. The chain recombines TRBV28 with TRBJ2-5; maybe TRBD1 (6 bases). The CDR3 has 15 residues. Germline V gene sequence: CDR1 MDHEN, CDR2 SYDVKM. The V gene lost 3 bases and the J gene lost 2 bases, with 13 bases spanning the gap. Based on the CDR3 plus reference TRBV28 and TRBJ2-5, the full variable domain is DVKVTQSSRYLVKRTGEKVFLECVQDMDHENMFWYRQDPGLGLRLIYFSYDVKMKEKGDIPEGYSVSREKKERFSLILESASTNQTSMYLCASSFLRDTQETQYFGPGTRLLVL.

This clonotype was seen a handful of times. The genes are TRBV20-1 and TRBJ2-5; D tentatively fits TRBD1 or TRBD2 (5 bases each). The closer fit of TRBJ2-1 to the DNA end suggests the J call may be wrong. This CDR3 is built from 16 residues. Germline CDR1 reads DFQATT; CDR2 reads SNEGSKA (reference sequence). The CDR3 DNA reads TGCAGTGCTACCTTACCCCAGGGCGGGCGATACAATGAGCAGTTCTTC. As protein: CSATLPQGGRYNEQFF.

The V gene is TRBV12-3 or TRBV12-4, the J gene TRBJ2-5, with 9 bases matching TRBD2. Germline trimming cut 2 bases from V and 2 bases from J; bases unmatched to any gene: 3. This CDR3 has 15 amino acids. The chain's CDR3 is CASSLSTSGQETQYF. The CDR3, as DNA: TGTGCCAGCAGTTTATCGACTAGCGGACAAGAGACCCAGTACTTC.

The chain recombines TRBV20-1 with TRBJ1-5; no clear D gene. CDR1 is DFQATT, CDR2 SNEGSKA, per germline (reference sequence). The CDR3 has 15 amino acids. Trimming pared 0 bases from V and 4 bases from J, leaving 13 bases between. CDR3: CSARETLVGNQPQHF. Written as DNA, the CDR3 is TGCAGTGCTAGAGAGACCCTGGTAGGTAATCAGCCCCAGCATTTT.

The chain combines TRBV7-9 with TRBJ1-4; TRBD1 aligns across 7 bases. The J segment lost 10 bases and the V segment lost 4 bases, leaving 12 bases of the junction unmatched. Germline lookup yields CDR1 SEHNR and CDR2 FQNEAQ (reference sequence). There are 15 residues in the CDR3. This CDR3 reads CASSSPGQPERKLFF. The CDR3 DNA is TGTGCCAGCAGCTCCCCGGGACAGCCCGAAAGAAAACTGTTTTTT.

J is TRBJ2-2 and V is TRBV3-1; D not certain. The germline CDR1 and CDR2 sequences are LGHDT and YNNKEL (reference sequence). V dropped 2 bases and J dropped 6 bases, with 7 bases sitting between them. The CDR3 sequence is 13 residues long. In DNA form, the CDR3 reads TGTGCCAGCAGCCAAACTTCTGCCGGGGAGCTGTTTTTT. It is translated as CASSQTSAGELFF.

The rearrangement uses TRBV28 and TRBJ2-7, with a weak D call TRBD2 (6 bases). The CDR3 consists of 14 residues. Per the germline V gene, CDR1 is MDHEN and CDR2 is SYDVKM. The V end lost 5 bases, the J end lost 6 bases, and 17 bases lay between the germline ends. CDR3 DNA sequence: TGTGCCAGCAGTGACGGACGTGGAGGGAGCGAGCAGTACTTC. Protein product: CASSDGRGGSEQYF. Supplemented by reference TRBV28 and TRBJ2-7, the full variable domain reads DVKVTQSSRYLVKRTGEKVFLECVQDMDHENMFWYRQDPGLGLRLIYFSYDVKMKEKGDIPEGYSVSREKKERFSLILESASTNQTSMYLCASSDGRGGSEQYFGPGTRLTVT.

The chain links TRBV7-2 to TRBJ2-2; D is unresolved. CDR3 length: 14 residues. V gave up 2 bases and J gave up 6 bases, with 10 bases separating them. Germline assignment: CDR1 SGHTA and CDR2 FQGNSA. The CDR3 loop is CASSLLSGPGELFF. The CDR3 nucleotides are TGTGCCAGCAGCTTATTGTCAGGTCCCGGGGAGCTGTTTTTT.

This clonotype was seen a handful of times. This chain's CDR3 is CASSTGRRPRTHMRQYF. CDR3 nucleotides: TGTGCCAGCAGCACCGGACGCCGGCCCCGTACTCATATGAGGCAGTACTTC. The V call is TRBV7-9, the J call TRBJ2-7; D is unresolved. The germline V gene has CDR1 SEHNR and CDR2 FQNEAQ (reference sequence). The length of the CDR3 is 17 residues. V gave up 5 bases and J gave up 9 bases, with 29 bases separating them. The full variable domain, completed using reference TRBV7-9 and TRBJ2-7, is DTGVSQNPRHKITKRGQNVTFRCDPISEHNRLYWYRQTLGQGPEFLTYFQNEAQLEKSRLLSDRFSAERPKGSFSTLEIQRTEQGDSAMYLCASSTGRRPRTHMRQYFGPGTRLTVT.

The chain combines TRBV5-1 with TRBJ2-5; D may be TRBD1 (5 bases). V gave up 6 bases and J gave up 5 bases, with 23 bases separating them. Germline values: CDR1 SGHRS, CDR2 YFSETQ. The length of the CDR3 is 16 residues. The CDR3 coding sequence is TGCGCCAGCACCGCCCGGACAACAGGTCCGCAGGAGACCCAGTACTTC. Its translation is CASTARTTGPQETQYF.

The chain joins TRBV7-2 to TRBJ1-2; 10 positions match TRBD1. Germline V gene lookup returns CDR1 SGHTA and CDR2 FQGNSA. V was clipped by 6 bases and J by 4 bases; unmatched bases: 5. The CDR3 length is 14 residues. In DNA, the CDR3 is TGTGCCAGCAGGGGGGACAGGGGCGGCTATGGCTACACCTTC. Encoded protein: CASRGDRGGYGYTF. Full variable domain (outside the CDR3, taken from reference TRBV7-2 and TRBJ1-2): GAGVSQSPSNKVTEKGKDVELRCDPISGHTALYWYRQSLGQGLEFLIYFQGNSAPDKSGLPSDRFSAERTGGSVSTLTIQRTQQEDSAVYLCASRGDRGGYGYTFGSGTRLTVV.

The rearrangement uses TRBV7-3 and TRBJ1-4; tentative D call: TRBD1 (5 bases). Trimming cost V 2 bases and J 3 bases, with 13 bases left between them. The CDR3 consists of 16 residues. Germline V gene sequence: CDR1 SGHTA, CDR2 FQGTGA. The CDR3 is CASSLEGRAPNEKLFF. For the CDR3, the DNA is TGTGCCAGCAGCTTAGAAGGCAGGGCCCCTAATGAAAAACTGTTTTTT.

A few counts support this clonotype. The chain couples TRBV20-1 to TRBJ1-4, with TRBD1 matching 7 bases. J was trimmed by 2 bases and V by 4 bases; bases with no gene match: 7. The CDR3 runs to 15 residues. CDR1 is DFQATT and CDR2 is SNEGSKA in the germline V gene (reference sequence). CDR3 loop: CSAIPIRGTNEKLFF. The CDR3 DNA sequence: TGCAGTGCTATACCCATCAGGGGGACTAATGAAAAACTGTTTTTT.

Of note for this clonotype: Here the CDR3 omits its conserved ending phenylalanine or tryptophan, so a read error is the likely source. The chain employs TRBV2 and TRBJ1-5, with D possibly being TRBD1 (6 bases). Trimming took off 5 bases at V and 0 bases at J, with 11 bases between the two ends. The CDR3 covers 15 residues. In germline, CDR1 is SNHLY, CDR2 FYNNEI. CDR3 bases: TGTGCCAGCAGTCGACAGGCAAATAGCAATCAGCCCCAGCATCTT. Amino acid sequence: CASSRQANSNQPQHL.